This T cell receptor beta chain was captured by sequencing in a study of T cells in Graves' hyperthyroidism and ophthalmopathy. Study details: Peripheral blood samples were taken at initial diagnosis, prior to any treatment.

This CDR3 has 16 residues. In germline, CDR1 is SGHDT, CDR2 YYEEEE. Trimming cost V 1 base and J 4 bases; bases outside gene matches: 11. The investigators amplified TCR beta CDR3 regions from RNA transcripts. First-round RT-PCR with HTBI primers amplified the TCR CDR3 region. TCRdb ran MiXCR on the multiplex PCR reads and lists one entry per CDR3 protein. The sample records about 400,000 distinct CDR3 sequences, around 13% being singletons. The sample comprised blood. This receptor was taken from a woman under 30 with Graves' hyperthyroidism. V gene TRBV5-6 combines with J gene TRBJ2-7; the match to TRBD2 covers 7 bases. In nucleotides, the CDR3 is TGTGCCAGCAGCTTGTGGGGTGGCCAGGGACTATACGAGCAGTACTTC. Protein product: CASSLWGGQGLYEQYF. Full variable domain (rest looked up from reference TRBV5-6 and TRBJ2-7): DAGVTQSPTHLIKTRGQQVTLRCSPKSGHDTVSWYQQALGQGPQFIFQYYEEEERQRGNFPDRFSGHQFPNYSSELNVNALLLGDSALYLCASSLWGGQGLYEQYFGPGTRLTVT.